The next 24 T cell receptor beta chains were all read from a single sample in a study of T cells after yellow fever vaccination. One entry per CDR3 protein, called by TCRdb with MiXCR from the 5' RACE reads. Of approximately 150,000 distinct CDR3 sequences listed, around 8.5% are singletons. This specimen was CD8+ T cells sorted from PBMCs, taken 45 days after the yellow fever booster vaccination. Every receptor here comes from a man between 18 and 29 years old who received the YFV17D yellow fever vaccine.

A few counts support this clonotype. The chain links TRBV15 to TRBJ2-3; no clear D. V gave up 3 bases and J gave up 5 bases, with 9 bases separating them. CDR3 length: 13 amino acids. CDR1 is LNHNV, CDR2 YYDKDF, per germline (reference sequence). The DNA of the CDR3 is TGTGCCACCAGCAGGGAGTTTGTAGATACGCAGTATTTT. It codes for CATSREFVDTQYF.

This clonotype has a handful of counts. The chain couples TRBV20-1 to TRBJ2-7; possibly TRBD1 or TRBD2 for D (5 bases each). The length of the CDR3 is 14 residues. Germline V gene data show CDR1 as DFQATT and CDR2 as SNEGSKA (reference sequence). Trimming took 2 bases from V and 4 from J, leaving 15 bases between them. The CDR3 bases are TGCAGTGCTAGAACGGGTGAGGGGAAATACGAGCAGTACGTC. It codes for CSARTGEGKYEQYV.

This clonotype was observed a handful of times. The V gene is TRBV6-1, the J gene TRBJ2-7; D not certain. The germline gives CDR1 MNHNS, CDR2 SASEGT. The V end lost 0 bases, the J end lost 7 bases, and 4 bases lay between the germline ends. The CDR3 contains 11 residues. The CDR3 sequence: CASSEAGEQYV. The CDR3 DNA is TGTGCCAGCAGTGAAGCAGGGGAGCAGTACGTC.

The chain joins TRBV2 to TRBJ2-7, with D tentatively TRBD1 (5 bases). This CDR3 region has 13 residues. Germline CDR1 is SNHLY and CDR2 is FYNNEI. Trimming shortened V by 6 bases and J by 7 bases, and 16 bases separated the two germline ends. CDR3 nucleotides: TGTGCCAGCAGCAGAAGGGGAATTCAAGAGCAGTACGTC. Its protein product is CASSRRGIQEQYV.

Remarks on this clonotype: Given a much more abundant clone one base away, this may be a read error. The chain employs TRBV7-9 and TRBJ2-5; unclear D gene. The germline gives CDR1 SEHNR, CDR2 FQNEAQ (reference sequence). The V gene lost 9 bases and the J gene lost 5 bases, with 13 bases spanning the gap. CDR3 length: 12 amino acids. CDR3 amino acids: CARRHRGETQYF. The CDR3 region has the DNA TGTGCCAGAAGACATCGTGGGGAGACCCAGTACTTC.

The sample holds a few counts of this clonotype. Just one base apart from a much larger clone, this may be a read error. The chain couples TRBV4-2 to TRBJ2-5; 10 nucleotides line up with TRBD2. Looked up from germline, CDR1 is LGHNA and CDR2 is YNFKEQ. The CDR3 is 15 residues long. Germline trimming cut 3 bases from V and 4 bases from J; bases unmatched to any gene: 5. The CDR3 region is CASSHGTSEGETQYF. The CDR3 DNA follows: TGTGCCAGCAGCCACGGGACTAGCGAGGGAGAGACCCAGTACTTC.

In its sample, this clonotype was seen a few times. CDR3 sequence: CASSTRQPEAFF. For the CDR3, the DNA is TGTGCCAGTAGTACAAGACAGCCTGAAGCTTTCTTT. The chain combines TRBV19 with TRBJ1-1; weak D call: TRBD1 (5 bases). The CDR3 loop spans 12 amino acids. The ends were cut back, 4 bases at V and 6 bases at J, with 9 bases in the middle. Germline V gene lookup returns CDR1 LNHDA and CDR2 SQIVND (reference sequence).

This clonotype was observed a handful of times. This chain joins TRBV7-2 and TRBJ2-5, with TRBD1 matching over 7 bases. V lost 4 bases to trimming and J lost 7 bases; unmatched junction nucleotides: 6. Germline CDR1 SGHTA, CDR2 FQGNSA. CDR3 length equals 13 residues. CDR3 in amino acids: CASSSTGDGTQYF. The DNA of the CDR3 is TGTGCCAGCAGCTCTACAGGGGACGGGACCCAGTACTTC.

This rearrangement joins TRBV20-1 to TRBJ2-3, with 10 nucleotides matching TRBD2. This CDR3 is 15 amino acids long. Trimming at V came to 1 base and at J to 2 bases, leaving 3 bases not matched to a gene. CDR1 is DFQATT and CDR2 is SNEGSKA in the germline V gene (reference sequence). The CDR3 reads CSARVSGGPTDTQYF. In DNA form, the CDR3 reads TGCAGTGCTAGAGTTAGCGGGGGGCCCACAGATACGCAGTATTTT.

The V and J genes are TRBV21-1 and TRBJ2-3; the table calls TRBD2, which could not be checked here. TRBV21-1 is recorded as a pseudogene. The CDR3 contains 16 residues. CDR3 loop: CASSKERAIEQDTQYF. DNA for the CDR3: TGTGCCAGCAGCAAAGAAAGGGCCATAGAACAGGATACGCAGTATTTT.

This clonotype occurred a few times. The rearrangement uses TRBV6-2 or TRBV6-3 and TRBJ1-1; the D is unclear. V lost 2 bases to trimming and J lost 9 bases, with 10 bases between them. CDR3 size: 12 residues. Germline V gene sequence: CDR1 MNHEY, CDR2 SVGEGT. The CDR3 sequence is CASSYPGSQAFF. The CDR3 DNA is TGTGCCAGCAGTTACCCGGGGAGTCAAGCTTTCTTT.

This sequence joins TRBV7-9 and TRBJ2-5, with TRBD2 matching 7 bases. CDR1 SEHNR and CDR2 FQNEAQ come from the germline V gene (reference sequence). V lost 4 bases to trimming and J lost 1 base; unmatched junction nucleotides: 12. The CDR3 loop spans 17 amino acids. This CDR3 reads CASSSPTGTTSQETQYF. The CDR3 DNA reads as TGTGCCAGCAGCTCCCCTACCGGGACTACATCCCAAGAGACCCAGTACTTC.

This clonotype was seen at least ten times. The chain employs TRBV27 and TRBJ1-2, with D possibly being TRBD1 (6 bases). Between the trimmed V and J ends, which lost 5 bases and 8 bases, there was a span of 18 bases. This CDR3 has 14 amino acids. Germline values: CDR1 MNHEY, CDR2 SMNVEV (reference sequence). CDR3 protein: CASSPRDGQWGYTF. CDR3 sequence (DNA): TGTGCCAGCAGTCCGCGGGACGGACAGTGGGGCTACACCTTC.

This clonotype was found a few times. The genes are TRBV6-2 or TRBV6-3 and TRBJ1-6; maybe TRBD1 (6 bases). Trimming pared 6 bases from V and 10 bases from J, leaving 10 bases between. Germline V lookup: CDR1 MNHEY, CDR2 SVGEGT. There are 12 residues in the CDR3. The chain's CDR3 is CASSHRESPLHF. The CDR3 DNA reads TGTGCCAGCAGCCACAGGGAGTCACCCCTCCACTTT.

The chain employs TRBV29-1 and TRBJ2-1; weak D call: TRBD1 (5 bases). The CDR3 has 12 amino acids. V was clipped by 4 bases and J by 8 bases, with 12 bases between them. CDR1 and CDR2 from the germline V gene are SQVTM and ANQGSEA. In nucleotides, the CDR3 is TGCAGCGTTGTATCCAGGGCAGATGAGCAGTTCTTC. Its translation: CSVVSRADEQFF.

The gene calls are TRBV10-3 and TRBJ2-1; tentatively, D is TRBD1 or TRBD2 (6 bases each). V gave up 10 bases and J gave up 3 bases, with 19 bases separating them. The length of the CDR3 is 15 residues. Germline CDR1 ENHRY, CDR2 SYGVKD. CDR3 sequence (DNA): TGTGCCACAGGGGAAACCGAGGACTACTACAATGAGCAGTTCTTC. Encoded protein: CATGETEDYYNEQFF.

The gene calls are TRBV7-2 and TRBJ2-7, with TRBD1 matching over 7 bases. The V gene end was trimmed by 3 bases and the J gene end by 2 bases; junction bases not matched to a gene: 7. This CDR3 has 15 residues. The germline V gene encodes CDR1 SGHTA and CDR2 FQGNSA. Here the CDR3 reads CASSFPDRAPYEQYF. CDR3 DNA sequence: TGTGCCAGCAGCTTCCCCGACAGGGCCCCCTACGAGCAGTACTTC.

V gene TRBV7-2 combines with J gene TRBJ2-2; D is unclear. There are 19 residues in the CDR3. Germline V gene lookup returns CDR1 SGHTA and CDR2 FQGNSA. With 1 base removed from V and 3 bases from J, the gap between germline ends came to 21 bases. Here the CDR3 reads CASSLEKLIMGEDTGELFF. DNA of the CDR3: TGTGCCAGCAGCTTAGAGAAATTGATCATGGGTGAGGACACCGGGGAGCTGTTTTTT. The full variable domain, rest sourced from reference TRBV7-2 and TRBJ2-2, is GAGVSQSPSNKVTEKGKDVELRCDPISGHTALYWYRQSLGQGLEFLIYFQGNSAPDKSGLPSDRFSAERTGGSVSTLTIQRTQQEDSAVYLCASSLEKLIMGEDTGELFFGEGSRLTVL.

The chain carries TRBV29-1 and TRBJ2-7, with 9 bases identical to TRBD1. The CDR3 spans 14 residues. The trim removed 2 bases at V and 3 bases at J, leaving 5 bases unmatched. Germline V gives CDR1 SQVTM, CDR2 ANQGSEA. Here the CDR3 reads CSVEFRDRVYEQYF. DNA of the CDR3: TGCAGCGTTGAATTCCGGGACAGGGTCTACGAGCAGTACTTC.

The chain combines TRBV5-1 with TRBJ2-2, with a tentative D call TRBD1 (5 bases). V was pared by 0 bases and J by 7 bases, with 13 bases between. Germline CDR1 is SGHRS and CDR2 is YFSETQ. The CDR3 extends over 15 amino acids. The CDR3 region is CASSLAGPESGELFF. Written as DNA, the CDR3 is TGCGCCAGCAGCTTGGCAGGGCCTGAGAGCGGGGAGCTGTTTTTT.

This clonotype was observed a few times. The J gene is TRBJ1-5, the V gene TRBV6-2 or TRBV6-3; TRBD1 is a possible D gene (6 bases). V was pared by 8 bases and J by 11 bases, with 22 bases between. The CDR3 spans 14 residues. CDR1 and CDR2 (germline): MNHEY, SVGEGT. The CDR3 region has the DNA TGTGCCAGCGGAATCGACAGGCTCGACACGTCCCAGCATTTT. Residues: CASGIDRLDTSQHF.

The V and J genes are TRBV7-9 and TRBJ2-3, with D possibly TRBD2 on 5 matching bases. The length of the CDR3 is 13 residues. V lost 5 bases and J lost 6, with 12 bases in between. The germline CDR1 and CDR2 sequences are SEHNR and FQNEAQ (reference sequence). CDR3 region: CASSQIPGDTQYF. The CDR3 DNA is TGTGCCAGCAGCCAAATACCGGGGGATACGCAGTATTTT. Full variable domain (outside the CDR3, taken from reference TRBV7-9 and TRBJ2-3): DTGVSQNPRHKITKRGQNVTFRCDPISEHNRLYWYRQTLGQGPEFLTYFQNEAQLEKSRLLSDRFSAERPKGSFSTLEIQRTEQGDSAMYLCASSQIPGDTQYFGPGTRLTVL.

In nucleotides, the CDR3 is TGCGCCAGCAGCTTGGGATGGGGCTCTGGAAACACCATATATTTT. Translating it yields CASSLGWGSGNTIYF. The gene calls are TRBV5-1 and TRBJ1-3; D gene uncertain. The V gene's germline CDR1 is SGHRS and CDR2 YFSETQ. Trimming removed 0 bases at V and 0 bases at J, with 7 bases between. The length of the CDR3 is 15 residues.

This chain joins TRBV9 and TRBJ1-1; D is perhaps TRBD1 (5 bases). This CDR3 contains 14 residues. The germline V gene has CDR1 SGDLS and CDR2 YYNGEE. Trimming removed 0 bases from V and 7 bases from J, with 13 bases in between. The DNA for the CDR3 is TGTGCCAGCAGCGTAGCTAAGAAGGGGAATGAAGCTTTCTTT. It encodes CASSVAKKGNEAFF. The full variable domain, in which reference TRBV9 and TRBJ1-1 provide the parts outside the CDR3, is DSGVTQTPKHLITATGQRVTLRCSPRSGDLSVYWYQQSLDQGLQFLIQYYNGEERAKGNILERFSAQQFPDLHSELNLSSLELGDSALYFCASSVAKKGNEAFFGQGTRLTVV.